This TCR beta chain came from a study of blood T cells in healthy people across ages (dated by TCRdb to the mid-2010s). Regarding the complete study: Template switching captured roughly one uniquely barcoded TCR beta cDNA molecule per two T cells in model experiments. To track age-related changes in TCR beta repertoire diversity, the study relied on deep sequencing normalized with unique cDNA molecular identifiers. Donors were grouped into four age groups: young (average approximately 15 years), middle-aged (about 40), aged (over 55) and long-lived (just over 80). To avoid experimental bias, donors of different ages were randomly spread across the sequencing lanes. For two donors (one aged 18 to 29 and one aged 80 or older), the study analyzed two additional independent replicas of 1 million unique cDNA reads from the same blood draw.

Systemically healthy Caucasian individuals from Russia, over 30 in total and aged about 6 to 95 years, were included as donors. Each donor gave 8 to 10 milliliters of peripheral blood, drawn into EDTA-treated Vacutainer tubes. PBMCs were isolated by Ficoll-Paque density-gradient centrifugation, with at least 6 million obtained per sample. Trizol reagent was used to extract total RNA from the PBMCs, yielding at least 5 micrograms per sample. For every donor, flow cytometry on a PBMC aliquot measured the percentage of naive CD45RAhigh/CD27high T cells. The library was produced with 5' RACE. Sequencing used an Illumina HiSeq 2500. The second PCR ran for about 6 to 11 cycles and used a J-beta primer mix along with a sample-barcoded 5' primer. Each TCR beta cDNA molecule received a unique molecular identifier from a template-switch 5' adaptor carrying 12 random nucleotides. At least 3 million CDR3-containing paired-end reads were obtained from each sample. The Mint cDNA synthesis kit, primed by a TRBC-specific oligonucleotide, was used to synthesize first-strand cDNA from all RNA. Following uracil-DNA glycosylase treatment, a first 18-cycle PCR with universal primers M1SS and BC2_uni_R was performed on all cDNA. The study's own analysis went as follows. For normalization, 1 million high-quality reads were randomly selected from each sample, with every read carrying a distinct molecular identifier. Reads with shared molecular identifiers were discarded instead of being binned into consensus sequences. MiTCR, with a Q25 quality threshold and the strictest error-elimination algorithm, was used for CDR3 identification, clonotype clustering and error correction. A nonparametric unseen species model with Euler transformation was used to estimate a lower bound on total TCR beta diversity. The public reads were run again by TCRdb, first through fastp at Q25 and then through MiXCR, and only productive beta chains were kept. A single entry per CDR3 protein holds the most common genes and DNA from its merged rows. The V and J calls shown here were made by TCRdb, not taken from the authors' results. In this sample the table shows about 400,000 distinct CDR3 sequences, 45% to 60% of which occur a single time. The ten largest account for over 40% of the sample.

Counted from cysteine to phenylalanine, this CDR3 has 13 amino acids. Kept here is only the CDR3 DNA, which spans 39 bases and is read in frame from base 1. From a lookup of the germline V gene, CDR1 and CDR2 are MNHEY and SVGAGI. Trimming takes 2 bases from V and 6 bases from J, and the germline ends sit 11 bases apart. What the work shows at the level of the full study, not this receptor alone: Observed TCR beta diversity per million T cells fell roughly linearly with age, and a significant reduction was already apparent by age roughly 40. Compared with the aged group, more naive CD4+ T cells, fewer expanded clones and increased TCR diversity were shown by the long-lived group, suggesting age selection. Since profiling was done on bulk unsorted PBMCs, naive and antigen-experienced compartments could not be conclusively compared. There was a strong correlation between observed TCR beta diversity and the percentage of naive T cells measured by flow cytometry. Total diversity estimates from one million sequenced T cells were considered lower bounds and underestimates. Donor CMV infection status was unknown, potentially confounding age-related changes in expanded clonotypes.

To note about this clonotype: The antigen it binds to is not known. The sample holds no much larger clone one base away, and base qualities are not on file.

The sequenced sample consisted of blood. This TCR derives from a man aged 55 to 70 in good health. This chain joins TRBV6-5 to TRBJ2-7, and the D gene may be TRBD1, 5 bases matching. Read as DNA, the sequence is TGTGCCAGCAGTTACGCAGACAGAACCGAGCAGTACTTC. It translates to CASSYADRTEQYF.